One and the same sample provided the 4 T cell receptor beta chains below, sequenced in a study of OX40 agonist ivuxolimab in advanced cancers. This table comes from immunoSEQ multiplex PCR, and its TCRdb copy is limited to in-frame clones, with some not included. This repertoire shows around 10,000 clones, approximately 87% found once; its top ten account for more than 10%. This specimen consisted of CD4+ or CD8+ T cells sorted from blood, obtained in a trial of the OX40 agonist ivuxolimab. The receptor set was obtained from an adult with an advanced solid tumor such as melanoma, head and neck, liver or kidney cancer.

The rearrangement links TRBV7-9 to TRBJ1-5; perhaps TRBD1 as D (5 bases). The CDR3 totals 15 residues. Deletions cut 5 bases from V and 3 bases from J, with 14 bases between. Germline-derived CDR1 and CDR2 are SEHNR and FQNEAQ (reference sequence). The CDR3 DNA reads as TGTGCCAGCAGCGCCGCCGGGACTTTCAATCAGCCCCAGCATTTT. It translates to CASSAAGTFNQPQHF.

The chain employs TRBV7-6 and TRBJ1-4; D perhaps matches TRBD1 (5 bases). This CDR3 is built from 17 residues. Germline V CDR1 and CDR2: SGHVS, FNYEAQ. V was clipped by 5 bases and J by 3 bases, with 19 bases between them. The CDR3 sequence is CASSPSWGLAPNEKLFF. The CDR3 DNA reads TGTGCCAGCAGCCCGAGTTGGGGCCTTGCACCTAATGAAAAACTGTTTTTT. Supplemented by reference TRBV7-6 and TRBJ1-4, the full variable domain reads GAGVSQSPRYKVTKRGQDVALRCDPISGHVSLYWYRQALGQGPEFLTYFNYEAQQDKSGLPNDRFSAERPEGSISTLTIQRTEQRDSAMYRCASSPSWGLAPNEKLFFGSGTQLSVL.

The chain combines TRBV11-2 with TRBJ2-7; TRBD1 aligns across 8 bases. V gave up 1 base and J gave up 4 bases; unmatched junction bases: 3. This CDR3 spans 14 amino acids. Germline CDR1 SGHAT, CDR2 FQNNGV. The CDR3 is CASSLVTGEYEQYF. In DNA form, the CDR3 reads TGTGCCAGCAGCTTAGTGACAGGGGAGTACGAGCAGTACTTC.

The rearrangement links TRBV4-1 to TRBJ2-1; unclear D gene. Germline V gives CDR1 MGHRA, CDR2 YSYEKL. V lost 4 bases, J lost 0 bases, and 10 bases lay in between. This CDR3 region has 15 residues. The CDR3 protein is CASSLDGSSYNEQFF. The CDR3 coding sequence is TGCGCCAGCAGCCTAGACGGTAGCTCCTACAATGAGCAGTTCTTC.